What follows are 3 T cell receptor beta chains derived from one specimen sequenced in a study of T cells in Graves' hyperthyroidism and ophthalmopathy (dated by TCRdb to about 2019). The receptor library was made with multiplex PCR. The sequencing machine was an Illumina HiSeq 2000. TCR beta CDR3 regions were amplified from RNA transcripts. The TCR CDR3 was subjected to a first round of RT-PCR using the HTBI primer set and the Qiagen OneStep RT-PCR kit. TCRdb's own reprocessing of the public reads used fastp at Q25 and MiXCR and kept productive beta chains. Records with the same CDR3 protein are collapsed into one entry carrying the most frequent genes and DNA. The sample has around 600,000 distinct CDR3 sequences on record, 40% to 55% of them singletons. In total, the top ten clones hold less than 9% of the sample. The source material was peripheral blood or thyroid tissue (not recorded which). All receptors derive from an adult man with Graves' disease, either hyperthyroidism or ophthalmopathy (not recorded which).

This chain connects TRBV12-3 or TRBV12-4 to TRBJ1-6, with 8 bases aligning to TRBD1. The V and J ends lost 6 bases and 8 bases, in that order; junction bases with no gene match: 9. The CDR3 has 15 amino acids. As DNA, the CDR3 is TGTGCCAGCAGGCCCCCGGACAGGGTCCATTCACCCCTCCACTTT. This translates into CASRPPDRVHSPLHF.

The V and J genes are TRBV7-9 and TRBJ1-2; D is unresolved. Germline CDR1 reads SEHNR; CDR2 reads FQNEAQ (reference sequence). The CDR3 is 12 amino acids. V lost 5 bases to trimming and J lost 6 bases, with 10 bases between them. The CDR3 here is CASSQAQNGYTF. The CDR3, as DNA: TGTGCCAGCAGCCAAGCGCAGAATGGCTACACCTTC.

The chain combines TRBV7-8 with TRBJ1-6, with TRBD1 matching over 10 bases. The CDR3 consists of 17 residues. CDR1 and CDR2 from the germline V gene are SGHVS and FQNEAQ. Trimming removed 5 bases from V and 6 bases from J; junction bases left unmatched: 10. The CDR3 sequence is CASSVLGGQGFNSPLHF. The CDR3 nucleotides read TGTGCCAGCAGCGTCCTTGGGGGACAGGGGTTTAATTCACCCCTCCACTTT.